The sequence of this T cell receptor (beta chain) was determined in a study of cytomegalovirus exposure and HLA in healthy donors. Germline lookup yields CDR1 MGHRA and CDR2 YSYEKL. V was trimmed by 2 bases and J by 0 bases, leaving 17 bases between them. The CDR3 loop spans 17 amino acids. The method was immunoSEQ multiplex PCR; TCRdb's version includes in-frame clones alone and lacks a portion of them. Of about 160,000 clones listed, just under 90% are singletons. This receptor was obtained from a man aged 18 to 29 in good health and CMV-seropositive. The J gene is TRBJ2-7, the V gene TRBV4-1; a possible D gene is TRBD2 (6 bases). Sequenced sample: PBMCs. CDR3 nucleotide sequence: TGCGCCAGCAGCCAACCTCTTAGCGGCCTACTCTCCTACGAGCAGTACTTC. This codes for CASSQPLSGLLSYEQYF.